This is a list of T cell receptor beta chains from one sample in a study of T cells in Graves' hyperthyroidism and ophthalmopathy. TCRdb analysed the multiplex PCR reads with MiXCR anew, one entry per CDR3 protein. The sample includes around 720,000 distinct CDR3 sequences, about 35% seen only once; the top ten take roughly 30%. Source material: blood. The source is a woman in her forties with Graves' hyperthyroidism. Each CDR3 is given with its conserved first and last residue. Fields, in order: V gene, D gene, J gene, CDR3 protein. A D gene is named only where the DNA matches it firmly.

v_gene: TRBV10-3; d_gene: TRBD2; j_gene: TRBJ2-5; CDR3aa: CAIGRGSQETQYF
v_gene: TRBV6-6; d_gene: TRBD2; j_gene: TRBJ2-5; CDR3aa: CASSYTRGLAGQETQYF
v_gene: TRBV7-2; d_gene: .; j_gene: TRBJ1-4; CDR3aa: CASSFGRGEKLFF
v_gene: TRBV7-2; d_gene: .; j_gene: TRBJ2-7; CDR3aa: CASTPAGNSYEQYF
v_gene: TRBV10-3; d_gene: .; j_gene: TRBJ1-1; CDR3aa: CAIKAARTEAFF
v_gene: TRBV29-1; d_gene: .; j_gene: TRBJ2-7; CDR3aa: CSSEMEGGYEQYF
v_gene: TRBV5-5; d_gene: TRBD2; j_gene: TRBJ2-7; CDR3aa: CASSPWSSGSREQYF
v_gene: TRBV10-1; d_gene: .; j_gene: TRBJ2-2; CDR3aa: CASSALLAGGELFF
v_gene: TRBV20-1; d_gene: .; j_gene: TRBJ2-5; CDR3aa: CSAMGLAMKTQYF
v_gene: TRBV19; d_gene: .; j_gene: TRBJ1-1; CDR3aa: CASSKDSSNIEAFF
v_gene: TRBV7-2; d_gene: TRBD2; j_gene: TRBJ2-7; CDR3aa: CASSSGSLGSYEQYF
v_gene: TRBV7-6; d_gene: .; j_gene: TRBJ1-4; CDR3aa: CASSLQGRNNGKLFF
v_gene: TRBV19; d_gene: .; j_gene: TRBJ1-5; CDR3aa: CASSINRDGGSSRSNQPQHF
v_gene: TRBV6-6; d_gene: .; j_gene: TRBJ1-1; CDR3aa: CASSITSEAFF
v_gene: TRBV6-5; d_gene: .; j_gene: TRBJ1-2; CDR3aa: CASSSGAEIYGYTF
v_gene: TRBV11-3; d_gene: TRBD1; j_gene: TRBJ1-1; CDR3aa: CASTIYPGQGSTEAFF
v_gene: TRBV15; d_gene: TRBD1; j_gene: TRBJ1-1; CDR3aa: CATSSLATGGSTEAFF
v_gene: TRBV11-3; d_gene: .; j_gene: TRBJ1-5; CDR3aa: CASSPQGLDQPQHF